These T cell receptor beta chains were read from a single sample in a study of technical replicates of blood from several donors. Generated by immunoSEQ multiplex PCR, the TCRdb table keeps only in-frame clones and is missing some. The sample holds under 70,000 clones, 86% seen once. The specimen was PBMCs. Receptors originate from a human donor in good health. Some clones in this sample may be carry-over from other donors' samples. Both conserved end residues are part of each CDR3. The D gene is left open where the match is weak. The size field is filled for only some rows; it gives once, few, many or a size class.

NA,TRBJ2-5,TRBV29-1,few,TGCAGCGTTGGGAGGTCCGAGACCCAGTACTTC,CSVGRSETQYF
TRBD1,TRBJ1-6,TRBV11-1,NA,TGTGCCAGCAGCTTAACAGGGACAGGTGAAAGCTATAATTCACCCCTCCACTTT,CASSLTGTGESYNSPLHF
TRBD2,TRBJ2-7,TRBV6-1,NA,TGTGCCAGCAGCGAAAGCGGGAGGACCTCCTACGAGCAGTACTTC,CASSESGRTSYEQYF
NA,TRBJ1-6,TRBV2,NA,TGTGCCAGCAGTGTGAGCAGGGGCGGATCACCCCTCCACTTT,CASSVSRGGSPLHF
NA,TRBJ2-3,TRBV5-1,NA,TGCGCCAGCAGCTTGGGACACAGCACAGATACGCAGTATTTT,CASSLGHSTDTQYF
TRBD1,TRBJ1-1,TRBV29-1,NA,TGCAGCGTTGAAACGAGGGGGCCGGTAGGCACTGAAGCTTTCTTT,CSVETRGPVGTEAFF
TRBD2,TRBJ2-7,TRBV5-4,NA,TGTGCCAGCAGCTTGGCCCCGACCAGCGGGGGACTCGAGCAGTACTTC,CASSLAPTSGGLEQYF
TRBD2,TRBJ2-7,TRBV30,NA,TGTGCCTGGCAGAGTGGGGCGGGAGGGCCGGGGGAGCAGTACTTC,CAWQSGAGGPGEQYF
NA,TRBJ2-1,TRBV4-3,NA,TGCGCCAGCAGCCAAGAAAGGGGCGTGGGTGAGTTCTTC,CASSQERGVGEFF
NA,TRBJ2-7,TRBV4-2,NA,TGTGCCAGCAGCCAGACTACAGCGAACTACGAGCAGTACTTC,CASSQTTANYEQYF
TRBD2,TRBJ2-1,TRBV6-6,NA,TGTGCCAGCAGTCCCGGACTAGCCCTAATAGTCTATGAGCAGTTCTTC,CASSPGLALIVYEQFF
TRBD1,TRBJ1-1,TRBV6-6,NA,TGTGCCAGCAGTTACCTCAGGACAGGGAGAGCCACTGAAGCTTTCTTT,CASSYLRTGRATEAFF
TRBD2,TRBJ2-1,TRBV11-3,NA,TGTGCCAGCAGGCAGACTAGCGGGAGCTATGAGCAGTTCTTC,CASRQTSGSYEQFF
TRBD2,TRBJ2-7,TRBV6-5,NA,TGTGCCAGCAGGGGGAGGACTAGCTTGCCGTACTTC,CASRGRTSLPYF
TRBD2,TRBJ2-3,TRBV7-8,NA,TGTGCCAGCAGCTTAGGACTAGCGCCAGATACGCAGTATTTT,CASSLGLAPDTQYF
TRBD1,TRBJ2-1,TRBV5-6,NA,TGTGCCAGCAGCTCGAGCGATAACAGGGGCGTCAATGAGCAGTTCTTC,CASSSSDNRGVNEQFF
NA,TRBJ2-5,TRBV21-1,NA,TGTGCCAGCATACAAGAGACCCAGTACTTC,CASIQETQYF
TRBD1,TRBJ2-5,TRBV5-1,NA,TGCGCCAGCAGCTTGGTCCTGACAGGGGGCGAGACCCAGTACTTC,CASSLVLTGGETQYF
TRBD1,TRBJ1-2,TRBV4-2,NA,TGTGCCAGCAGCCTGACAGGGGGGACCTATGGCTACACCTTC,CASSLTGGTYGYTF
NA,TRBJ2-1,TRBV20-1,NA,TGCAGTGCGGTAACGGGGGTTGAGCAGTTCTTC,CSAVTGVEQFF
NA,TRBJ2-1,TRBV2,NA,TGTGCCAGCAGTTCTTACAATGAGCAGTTCTTC,CASSSYNEQFF
NA,TRBJ2-2,TRBV29-1,NA,TGCAGCGTTGATCGGGGAGAACCTAACACCGGGGAGCTGTTTTTT,CSVDRGEPNTGELFF
NA,TRBJ2-2,TRBV5-1,once,TGCGCCAGCAGCTTACAGGGAACCGGGGAGCTGTTTTTT,CASSLQGTGELFF
NA,TRBJ2-1,TRBV5-1,once,TGCGCCAGCAGCCCGACTGTTATTAGCGGCTACAATGAGCAGTTCTTC,CASSPTVISGYNEQFF
NA,TRBJ1-3,TRBV19,NA,TGTGCCAGTAGCCCACCCAAAGCGGGGATCTCTGGAAACACCATATATTTT,CASSPPKAGISGNTIYF
TRBD1,TRBJ2-2,TRBV7-8,NA,TGTGCCAGCAGCACACCGGACAGGGCGGACACCGGGGAGCTGTTTTTT,CASSTPDRADTGELFF
TRBD1,TRBJ1-2,TRBV6-6,NA,TGTGCCAGCAGTTACGATGGGACAGGGGGCTTTGGCTACACCTTC,CASSYDGTGGFGYTF
NA,TRBJ2-1,TRBV29-1,once,TGCAGCGTTGGGGGGCGGGAGTCGATCAATGAGCAGTTCTTC,CSVGGRESINEQFF
NA,TRBJ2-6,TRBV5-1,NA,TGCGCCAGCAGCTTATCCGGGGTTAACGGGGCCAACGTCCTGACTTTC,CASSLSGVNGANVLTF